This T cell receptor beta chain stems from a study of T cell repertoires in cytomegalovirus infection. Across the study: Matching HLA type, along with CMV infection, was indicated by public TCR beta signatures. General study points: Ex vivo responses were dominated by HLA-C-restricted CMV-specific TCR beta clonotypes. Totalled public TCR beta family frequency picked out people who carried CMV plus the relevant HLA.

One entry per CDR3 protein results from TCRdb running MiXCR on the reads. The sample lists 400,000 or so distinct CDR3 sequences, roughly 30% occurring once. A word on this clonotype: The antigen is not known. The CDR3 does not end in the conserved phenylalanine or tryptophan, so this is likely a read error.

The sequence came from a human donor in good health (CMV status not recorded). Some clones in this sample may be carry-over from other donors' samples. The sequenced sample was PBMCs.

CDR3 sequence: CASSSAGGVGYGYTC. The CDR3 region has the DNA TGTGCCAGCAGTTCTGCAGGTGGGGTTGGCTATGGCTACACCTGC. The chain joins TRBV27 to TRBJ1-2; D gene uncertain. The CDR3 is 15 residues long. In germline, CDR1 is MNHEY, CDR2 SMNVEV (reference sequence). V gave up 4 bases and J gave up 4 bases, with 16 bases separating them.